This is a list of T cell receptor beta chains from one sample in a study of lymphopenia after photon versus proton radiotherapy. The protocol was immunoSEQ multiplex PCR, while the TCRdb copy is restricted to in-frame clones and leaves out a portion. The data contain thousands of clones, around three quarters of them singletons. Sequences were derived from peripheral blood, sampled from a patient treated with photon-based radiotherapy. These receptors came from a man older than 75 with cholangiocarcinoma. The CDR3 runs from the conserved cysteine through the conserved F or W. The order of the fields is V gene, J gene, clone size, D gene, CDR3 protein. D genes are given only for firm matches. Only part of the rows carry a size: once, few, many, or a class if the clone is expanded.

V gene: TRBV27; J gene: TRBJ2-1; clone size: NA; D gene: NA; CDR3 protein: CASSSRTSFGNEQFF
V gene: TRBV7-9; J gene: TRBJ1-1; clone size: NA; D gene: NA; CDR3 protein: CASSLGGEGAFF
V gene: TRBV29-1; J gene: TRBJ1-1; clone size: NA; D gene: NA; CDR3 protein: CSVGQNTEAFF
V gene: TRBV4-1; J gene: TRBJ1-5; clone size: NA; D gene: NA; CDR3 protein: CASSQDRGRQPQHF
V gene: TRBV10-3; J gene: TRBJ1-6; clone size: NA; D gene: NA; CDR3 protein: CASEQGQNSPLHF
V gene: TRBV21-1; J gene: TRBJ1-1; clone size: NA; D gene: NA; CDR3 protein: CASSESVATQRTEAFF
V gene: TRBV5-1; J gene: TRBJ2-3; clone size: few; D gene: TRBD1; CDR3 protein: CASSVGQEGADTQYF
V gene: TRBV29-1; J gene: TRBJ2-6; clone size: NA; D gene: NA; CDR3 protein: CSVSGLRIQSRANVLTF
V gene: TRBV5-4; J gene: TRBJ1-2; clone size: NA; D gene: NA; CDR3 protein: CASSADGDYGYTF
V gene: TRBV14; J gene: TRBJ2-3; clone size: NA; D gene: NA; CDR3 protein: CASSRRVTPDTQYF
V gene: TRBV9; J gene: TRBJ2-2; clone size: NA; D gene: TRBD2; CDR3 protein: CATGGSGVTGELFF
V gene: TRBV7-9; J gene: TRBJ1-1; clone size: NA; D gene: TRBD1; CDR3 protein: CASSTRHLGTGRSTEAFF
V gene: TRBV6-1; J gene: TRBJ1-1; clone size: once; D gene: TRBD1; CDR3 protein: CASGADRVTEAFF
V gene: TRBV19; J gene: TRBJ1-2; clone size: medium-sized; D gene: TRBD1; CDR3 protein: CASSIPGQYGYTF
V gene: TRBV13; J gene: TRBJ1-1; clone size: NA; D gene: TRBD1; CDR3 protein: CASSPGGGGNTEAFF
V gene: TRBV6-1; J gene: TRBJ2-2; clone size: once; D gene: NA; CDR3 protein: CASSGQINTGELFF
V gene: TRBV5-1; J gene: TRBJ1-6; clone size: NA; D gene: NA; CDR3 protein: CASSPGTGPNSPLHF
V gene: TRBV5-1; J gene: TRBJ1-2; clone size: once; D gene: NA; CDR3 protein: CASSLDLGSINYGYTF
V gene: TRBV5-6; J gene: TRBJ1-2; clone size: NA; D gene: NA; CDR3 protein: CASSLGPVRNYGYTF
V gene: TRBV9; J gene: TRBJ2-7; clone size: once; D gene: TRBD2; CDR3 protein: CASSVGGVAGSYEQYF
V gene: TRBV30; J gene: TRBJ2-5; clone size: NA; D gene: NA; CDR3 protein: CAWSLVSETQYF
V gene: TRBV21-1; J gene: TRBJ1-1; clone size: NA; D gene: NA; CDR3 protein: CASRYSVATHRTEAFF
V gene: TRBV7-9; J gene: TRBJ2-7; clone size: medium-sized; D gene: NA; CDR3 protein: CASSRDTSYEQYF
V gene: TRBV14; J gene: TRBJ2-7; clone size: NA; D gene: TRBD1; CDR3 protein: CASSTIRPGQGGHEQYF
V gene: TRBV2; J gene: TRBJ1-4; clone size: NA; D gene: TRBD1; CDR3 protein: CASSERRGRLEKLFF
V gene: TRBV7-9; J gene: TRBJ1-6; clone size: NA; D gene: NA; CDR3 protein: CASSLGSQISPLHF
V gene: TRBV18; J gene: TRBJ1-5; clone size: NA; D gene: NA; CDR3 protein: CASSDTGNQPQHF
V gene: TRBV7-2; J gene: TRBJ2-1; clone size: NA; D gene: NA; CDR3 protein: CASSLGWASAYNEQFF
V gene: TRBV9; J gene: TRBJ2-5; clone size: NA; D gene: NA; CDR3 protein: CASSAQGTYGTQYF